Each of the 26 T cell receptor beta chains below was sequenced from the same sample in a study of shared clonotypes between healthy human individuals. TCRdb's copy holds only in-frame clones and misses some; the assay was immunoSEQ multiplex PCR. The table has roughly 1.5 million clones, approximately 98% seen once. Sequenced: naive CD4+ T cells sorted from blood. Subset denoted: CD45RA+ positively selected. These receptors all come from a man between 25 and 39 years old in good health.

V usage is TRBV4-1 and J usage is TRBJ2-1; D is possibly TRBD2 (5 bases). With 3 bases removed from V and 8 bases from J, the gap between germline ends came to 17 bases. The CDR3 spans 15 residues. Germline CDR1 is MGHRA and CDR2 is YSYEKL. The CDR3 DNA is TGCGCCAGCAGCCATGACTATAACGGGGTAGATGAGCAGTTCTTC. It specifies CASSHDYNGVDEQFF.

The chain combines TRBV7-2 with TRBJ2-1; D gene ambiguous. Germline V gives CDR1 SGHTA, CDR2 FQGNSA. The CDR3 is 14 residues long. V lost 5 bases to trimming and J lost 2 bases, with 10 bases between them. CDR3 nucleotides: TGTGCCAGCAGCCAAGGGCCAACCTACAATGAGCAGTTCTTC. Its protein is CASSQGPTYNEQFF.

The V call is TRBV5-4, the J call TRBJ2-5; 8 bases align to TRBD1. CDR1 is SGHNT, CDR2 YYREEE, per germline (reference sequence). There are 16 residues in the CDR3. With 1 base clipped from V and 4 bases from J, the junction kept 9 bases outside the gene matches. The CDR3 loop is CASSLTGGWGRETQYF. DNA of the CDR3: TGTGCCAGCAGCTTGACAGGGGGTTGGGGAAGAGAGACCCAGTACTTC.

The genes are TRBV9 and TRBJ2-1, with 13 bases identical to TRBD2. The CDR3 spans 16 residues. V trimming: 4 bases; J trimming: 6 bases; junction bases outside the gene matches: 7. CDR1 and CDR2 from the germline V gene are SGDLS and YYNGEE. The CDR3 loop reads CASSPRTSGRFNEQFF. The DNA of the CDR3 is TGTGCCAGCAGCCCGCGGACTAGCGGGAGATTCAATGAGCAGTTCTTC.

This clone appeared once. V gene TRBV10-3 combines with J gene TRBJ1-1; tentative D call: TRBD1 (6 bases). The CDR3 sequence is 15 residues long. Germline CDR1 is ENHRY and CDR2 is SYGVKD. V gave up 3 bases and J gave up 0 bases, with 11 bases separating them. CDR3 coding DNA: TGTGCCATCAGTGAAGGGGGTTTGGTGAACACTGAAGCTTTCTTT. Translated: CAISEGGLVNTEAFF.

The gene calls are TRBV7-9 and TRBJ1-1; 11 bases fit TRBD1. With 4 bases clipped from V and 0 bases from J, the junction kept 10 bases outside the gene matches. This CDR3 has 18 residues. CDR1 and CDR2 from the germline V gene are SEHNR and FQNEAQ (reference sequence). In DNA form, the CDR3 reads TGTGCCAGCAGCTCACTAGCGGGACAGGGGGTCATGAACACTGAAGCTTTCTTT. Residues: CASSSLAGQGVMNTEAFF.

Comments on this clone: Additional DNA sequences in this sample encode the identical CDR3. The rearrangement links TRBV9 to TRBJ2-1, with 7 bases fitting TRBD2. Per germline, CDR1 SGDLS and CDR2 YYNGEE. V was clipped by 2 bases and J by 4 bases; unmatched bases: 9. The CDR3 is 16 amino acids. CDR3 DNA: TGTGCCAGCAGCGTCGGGGCTAGCGGAGGTTACAATGAGCAGTTCTTC. This codes for CASSVGASGGYNEQFF.

The genes are TRBV27 and TRBJ2-5; the match to TRBD2 covers 8 bases. The V and J ends lost 5 bases and 5 bases, in that order; junction bases with no gene match: 10. In germline, CDR1 is MNHEY, CDR2 SMNVEV (reference sequence). This CDR3 is built from 15 residues. This CDR3 is CASSTGTRARETQYF. For the CDR3, the DNA is TGTGCCAGCAGTACCGGGACTAGAGCAAGGGAGACCCAGTACTTC.

Points on this clone: Other DNA sequences of this sample code for an identical CDR3. The chain recombines TRBV5-1 with TRBJ2-2, with no clear D. The V gene's germline CDR1 is SGHRS and CDR2 YFSETQ. Trimming took off 2 bases at V and 5 bases at J, with 4 bases between the two ends. This CDR3 has 12 amino acids. This CDR3 is CASSLITGELFF. CDR3 in DNA: TGCGCCAGCAGCTTAATTACCGGGGAGCTGTTTTTT.

This clone was observed once. The V call is TRBV18, the J call TRBJ1-2; 7 nucleotides line up with TRBD1. V trimming: 3 bases; J trimming: 6 bases; junction bases outside the gene matches: 10. Germline-derived CDR1 and CDR2 are KGHSH and LQKENI. The CDR3 loop spans 15 amino acids. The chain's CDR3 is CASSPRTGIGDGYTF. Written as DNA, the CDR3 is TGTGCCAGCTCACCGCGGACAGGTATCGGGGATGGCTACACCTTC.

The sample holds one count of this clone. V gene TRBV5-8 combines with J gene TRBJ2-7; 8 bases fit TRBD1. The V gene's germline CDR1 is SGHTS and CDR2 YDEGEE. Germline trimming cut 4 bases from V and 3 bases from J; bases unmatched to any gene: 6. CDR3 size: 14 residues. The CDR3 nucleotides read TGTGCCAGCAGCAAAGGGACAGGACACTACGAGCAGTACTTC. Encoded protein: CASSKGTGHYEQYF.

This clone appeared a single time. V and J are TRBV6-6 and TRBJ1-3; D uncertain. Trimming removed 0 bases at V and 4 bases at J, with 7 bases between. CDR1 MNHNY and CDR2 SVGAGI come from the germline V gene (reference sequence). CDR3 length equals 14 residues. CDR3 nucleotides: TGTGCCAGCAGTTACTCGAGAGGGGGAAACACCATATATTTT. Translation gives CASSYSRGGNTIYF.

The chain joins TRBV10-3 to TRBJ2-5, with D possibly being TRBD1 or TRBD2 (5 bases each). The CDR3 is 12 amino acids. Germline CDR1 and CDR2: ENHRY and SYGVKD. V lost 8 bases and J lost 4, with 11 bases in between. The CDR3 region is CAIGGAGETQYF. CDR3 DNA sequence: TGTGCCATCGGTGGGGCGGGAGAGACCCAGTACTTC.

Written as DNA, the CDR3 is TGCGCCAGCAGCAGGGAAGAGGGGAACTATGGCTACACCTTC. Amino acids: CASSREEGNYGYTF. This rearrangement joins TRBV5-1 to TRBJ1-2; the D gene is possibly TRBD1 (5 bases). The CDR3 is 14 amino acids. The germline V gene encodes CDR1 SGHRS and CDR2 YFSETQ. Trimming stripped 4 bases from V and 2 bases from J, with 12 bases between.

The CDR3: CASSRYGEWSSNQPQHF. The CDR3 nucleotides are TGTGCCAGCAGTCGTTACGGGGAATGGAGTAGCAATCAGCCCCAGCATTTT. The J gene is TRBJ1-5, the V gene TRBV27; no reliable D call. CDR3 length: 17 amino acids. CDR1 and CDR2 (germline): MNHEY, SMNVEV (reference sequence). The V end lost 5 bases, the J end lost 0 bases, and 17 bases lay between the germline ends.

The chain carries TRBV5-8 and TRBJ2-7; tentative D call: TRBD2 (5 bases). In germline, CDR1 is SGHTS, CDR2 YDEGEE. Trimming removed 0 bases at V and 5 bases at J, with 21 bases between. This CDR3 contains 17 residues. The DNA of the CDR3 is TGTGCCAGCAGCTTGGCCCCAGCACTCCGGGGTATCCACGAGCAGTACTTC. Protein: CASSLAPALRGIHEQYF.

The chain uses TRBV6-1 and TRBJ2-2; 10 positions agree with TRBD2. This CDR3 spans 17 amino acids. Unmatched junction bases numbered 10, after V lost 3 bases and J lost 6 bases. From germline, CDR1 is MNHNS and CDR2 SASEGT. CDR3 DNA sequence: TGTGCCAGCAGTGAGGATCCCCTAGCGGGAGTCCCCGGGGAGCTGTTTTTT. As protein: CASSEDPLAGVPGELFF.

The chain carries TRBV6-6 and TRBJ1-4; 8 bases are shared with TRBD1. The CDR3 has 14 amino acids. CDR1 and CDR2 (germline): MNHNY, SVGAGI (reference sequence). Unmatched junction bases numbered 3, after V lost 4 bases and J lost 5 bases. The CDR3 DNA sequence: TGTGCCAGCAGTTCGACAGGGGCGAATGAAAAACTGTTTTTT. It is translated as CASSSTGANEKLFF.

The chain is built from TRBV28 and TRBJ1-2; 10 bases match TRBD1. The trim removed 6 bases at V and 2 bases at J, leaving 12 bases unmatched. Germline CDR1 reads MDHEN; CDR2 reads SYDVKM. The CDR3 extends over 17 amino acids. The CDR3 DNA reads as TGTGCCAGCAGCCTTAGACAGGGGGCGTTCATGAACTATGGCTACACCTTC. Translating gives CASSLRQGAFMNYGYTF.

The chain carries TRBV4-3 and TRBJ2-6; 13 bases align to TRBD2. V lost 2 bases to trimming and J lost 4 bases; unmatched junction nucleotides: 5. Germline CDR1 reads LGHNA; CDR2 reads YSLEER. CDR3 length: 18 residues. CDR3 protein: CASSQWTSGRKGANVLTF. Here the CDR3 DNA reads TGCGCCAGCAGCCAATGGACTAGCGGGAGAAAGGGGGCCAACGTCCTGACTTTC.

This chain uses TRBV7-2 with TRBJ1-2, with unresolved D. Trimming left V 2 bases short and J 3 bases short, with 10 bases between. Germline V gives CDR1 SGHTA, CDR2 FQGNSA. The CDR3 is 14 amino acids. CDR3 sequence reads: CASSLSGLDYGYTF. CDR3 nucleotide sequence: TGTGCCAGCAGCTTATCGGGGTTGGACTATGGCTACACCTTC.

The rearrangement uses TRBV18 and TRBJ2-1; D gene unclear. CDR3 length: 15 residues. Looked up from germline, CDR1 is KGHSH and CDR2 is LQKENI. V was cut by 4 bases and J by 0 bases, with 10 bases left in between. In DNA, the CDR3 is TGTGCCAGCTCACTCATACTAAACTCCTACAATGAGCAGTTCTTC. As protein: CASSLILNSYNEQFF.

V and J are TRBV21-1 and TRBJ2-7. TRBV21-1 is termed a pseudogene. The CDR3 consists of 11 residues. CDR3 nucleotide sequence: TGTGCCAGCATTCTACTTGGGGGAAGGAACTTC. It codes for CASILLGGRNF.

V and J are TRBV7-9 and TRBJ2-1; 7 positions agree with TRBD1. The J segment lost 3 bases and the V segment lost 5 bases, leaving 7 bases of the junction unmatched. The length of the CDR3 is 15 residues. The germline gives CDR1 SEHNR, CDR2 FQNEAQ (reference sequence). CDR3 residues: CASSPTWDSYNEQFF. The CDR3 DNA reads as TGTGCCAGCAGCCCAACCTGGGACAGCTACAATGAGCAGTTCTTC.

Here the CDR3 reads CASSQEVRDGKGYTF. Written as DNA, the CDR3 is TGTGCCAGCAGCCAAGAGGTTCGGGACGGAAAGGGCTACACCTTC. The chain joins TRBV14 to TRBJ1-2, with D possibly TRBD1 on 5 matching bases. The CDR3 runs to 15 residues. Germline V gene data show CDR1 as SGHDN and CDR2 as FVKESK. Trimming took off 0 bases at V and 8 bases at J, with 16 bases between the two ends.

V is TRBV25-1 and J is TRBJ2-5; a weak D match, TRBD2 (5 bases). The germline gives CDR1 MGHDK, CDR2 SYGVNS. This CDR3 comprises 13 residues. V lost 3 bases, J lost 4 bases, and 9 bases lay in between. CDR3 coding DNA: TGTGCCAGCAGTGATGCGGGTTCAGAGACCCAGTACTTC. Amino acid sequence: CASSDAGSETQYF.